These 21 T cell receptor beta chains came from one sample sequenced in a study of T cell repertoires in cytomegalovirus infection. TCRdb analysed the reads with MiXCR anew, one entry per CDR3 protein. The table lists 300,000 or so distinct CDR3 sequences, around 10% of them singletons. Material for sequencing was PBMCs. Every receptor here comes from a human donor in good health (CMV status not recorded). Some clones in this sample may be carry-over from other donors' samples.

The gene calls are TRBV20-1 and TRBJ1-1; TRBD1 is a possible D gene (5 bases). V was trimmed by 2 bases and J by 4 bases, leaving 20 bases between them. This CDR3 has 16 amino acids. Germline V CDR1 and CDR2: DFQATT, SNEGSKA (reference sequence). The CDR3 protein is CSARRGATSFRTEAFF. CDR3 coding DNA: TGCAGTGCTAGACGAGGGGCAACCTCTTTTCGCACTGAAGCTTTCTTT.

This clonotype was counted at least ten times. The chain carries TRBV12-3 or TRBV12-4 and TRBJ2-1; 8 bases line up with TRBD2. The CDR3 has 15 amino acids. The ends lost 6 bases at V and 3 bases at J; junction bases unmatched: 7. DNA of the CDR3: TGTGCCAGCAGCGAGCCGGGACTAGGCTACAATGAGCAGTTCTTC. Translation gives CASSEPGLGYNEQFF.

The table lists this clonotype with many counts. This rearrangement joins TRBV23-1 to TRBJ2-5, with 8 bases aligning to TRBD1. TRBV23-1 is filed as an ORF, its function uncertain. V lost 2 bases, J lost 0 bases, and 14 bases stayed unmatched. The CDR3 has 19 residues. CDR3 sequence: CASSQLLQGARLYQETQYF. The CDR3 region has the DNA TGCGCCAGCAGTCAACTGTTGCAGGGGGCCCGACTATACCAAGAGACCCAGTACTTC.

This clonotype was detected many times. The CDR3 protein is CASSQRRGGRSNSPLHF. CDR3 DNA: TGTGCCAGCAGCCAACGACGAGGGGGCCGAAGCAATTCACCCCTCCACTTT. The chain is built from TRBV7-2 and TRBJ1-6; TRBD1 aligns across 7 bases. The CDR3 runs to 17 residues. Germline V CDR1 and CDR2: SGHTA, FQGNSA. V was clipped by 5 bases and J by 7 bases; unmatched bases: 14.

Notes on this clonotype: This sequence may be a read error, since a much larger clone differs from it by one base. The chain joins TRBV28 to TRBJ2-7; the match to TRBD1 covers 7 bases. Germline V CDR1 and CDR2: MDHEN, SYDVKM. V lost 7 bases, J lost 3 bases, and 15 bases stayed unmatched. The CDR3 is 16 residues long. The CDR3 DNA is TGTGCCAGCACCAAAGGGGGCCTTTTTAACTACTACGAGCAGTACGTC. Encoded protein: CASTKGGLFNYYEQYV.

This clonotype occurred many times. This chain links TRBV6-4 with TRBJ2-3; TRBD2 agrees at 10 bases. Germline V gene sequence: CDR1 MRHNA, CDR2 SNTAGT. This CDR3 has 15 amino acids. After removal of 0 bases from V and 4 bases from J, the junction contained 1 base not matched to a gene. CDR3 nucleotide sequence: TGTGCCAGCAGTGACTCTAGCGGGGGGCCAGATACGCAGTATTTT. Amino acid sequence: CASSDSSGGPDTQYF.

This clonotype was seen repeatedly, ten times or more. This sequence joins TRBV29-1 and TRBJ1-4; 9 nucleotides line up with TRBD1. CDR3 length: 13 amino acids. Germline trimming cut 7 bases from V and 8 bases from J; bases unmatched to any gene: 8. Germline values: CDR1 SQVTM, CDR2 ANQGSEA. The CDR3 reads CSALGQGEEKLFF. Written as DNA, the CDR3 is TGCAGCGCCCTGGGACAGGGTGAGGAAAAACTGTTTTTT. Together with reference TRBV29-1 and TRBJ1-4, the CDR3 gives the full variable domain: SAVISQKPSRDICQRGTSLTIQCQVDSQVTMMFWYRQQPGQSLTLIATANQGSEATYESGFVIDKFPISRPNLTFSTLTVSNMSPEDSSIYLCSALGQGEEKLFFGSGTQLSVL.

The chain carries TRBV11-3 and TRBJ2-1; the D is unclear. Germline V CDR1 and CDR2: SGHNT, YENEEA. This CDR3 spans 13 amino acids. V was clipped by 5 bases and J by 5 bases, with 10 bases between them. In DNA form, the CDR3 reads TGTGCCAGCAGCGTAACAGCAGACAATGAGCAGTTCTTC. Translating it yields CASSVTADNEQFF.

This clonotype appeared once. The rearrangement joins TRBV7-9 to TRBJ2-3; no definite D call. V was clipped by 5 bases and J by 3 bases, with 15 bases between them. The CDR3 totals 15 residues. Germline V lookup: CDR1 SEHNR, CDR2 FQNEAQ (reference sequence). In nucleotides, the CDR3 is TGTGCCAGCAGCAAGCACCCTTTTGGTACAGATACGCAGTATTTT. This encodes CASSKHPFGTDTQYF.

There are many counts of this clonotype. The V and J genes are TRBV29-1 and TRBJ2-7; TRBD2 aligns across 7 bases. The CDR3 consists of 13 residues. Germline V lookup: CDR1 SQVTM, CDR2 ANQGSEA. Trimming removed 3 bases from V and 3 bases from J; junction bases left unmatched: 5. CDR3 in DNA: TGCAGCGTTGATGCGGGGGACGACTACGAGCAGTACTTC. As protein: CSVDAGDDYEQYF.

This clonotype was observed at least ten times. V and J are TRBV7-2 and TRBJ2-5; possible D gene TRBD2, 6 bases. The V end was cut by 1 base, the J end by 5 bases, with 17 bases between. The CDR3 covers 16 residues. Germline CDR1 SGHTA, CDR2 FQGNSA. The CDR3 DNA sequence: TGTGCCAGCAGCTTAGGTCGGGGAGGCCGTCGGGAGACCCAGTACTTC. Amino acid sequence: CASSLGRGGRRETQYF.

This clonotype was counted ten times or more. The CDR3 nucleotides are TGTGCCAGCAGCTTGGACAGGTGGATCTCCTACGAGCAGTACGTC. As protein: CASSLDRWISYEQYV. The rearrangement uses TRBV7-2 and TRBJ2-7, with TRBD1 matching over 7 bases. The germline CDR1 and CDR2 sequences are SGHTA and FQGNSA. V shed 3 bases, J shed 0 bases, and the junction held 5 bases outside the gene matches. The CDR3 totals 15 residues.

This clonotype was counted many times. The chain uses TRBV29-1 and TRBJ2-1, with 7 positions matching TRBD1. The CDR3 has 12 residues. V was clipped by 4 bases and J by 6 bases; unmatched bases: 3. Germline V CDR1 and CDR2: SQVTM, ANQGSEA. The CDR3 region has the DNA TGCAGCGTTGCCCACAGGGGCAATGAGCAGTTCTTC. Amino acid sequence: CSVAHRGNEQFF.

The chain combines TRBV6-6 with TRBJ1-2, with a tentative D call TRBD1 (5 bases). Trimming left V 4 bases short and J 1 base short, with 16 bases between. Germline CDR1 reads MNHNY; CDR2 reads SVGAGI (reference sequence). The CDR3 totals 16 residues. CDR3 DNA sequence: TGTGCCAGCAGTTCCTCTGGGACTTCCTTTAACTATGGCTACACCTTC. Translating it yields CASSSSGTSFNYGYTF.

The CDR3 here is CASKRGAGETQYF. The CDR3 bases are TGTGCCAGTAAACGGGGGGCAGGAGAGACCCAGTACTTC. The chain links TRBV2 to TRBJ2-5; possible D gene TRBD2, 7 bases. The germline gives CDR1 SNHLY, CDR2 FYNNEI. The CDR3 loop spans 13 amino acids. V was clipped by 9 bases and J by 4 bases, with 15 bases between them.

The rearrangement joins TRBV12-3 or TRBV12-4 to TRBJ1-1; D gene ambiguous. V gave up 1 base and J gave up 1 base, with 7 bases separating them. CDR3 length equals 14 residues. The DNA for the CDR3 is TGTGCCAGCAGTTTAGTGGCAGAGAACACTGAAGCTTTCTTT. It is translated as CASSLVAENTEAFF.

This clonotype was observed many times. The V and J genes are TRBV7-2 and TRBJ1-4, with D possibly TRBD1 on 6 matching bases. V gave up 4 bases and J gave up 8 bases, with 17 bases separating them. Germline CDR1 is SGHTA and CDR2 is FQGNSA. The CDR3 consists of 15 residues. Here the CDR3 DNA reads TGTGCCAGCAGCTACCGACAGGCGGGAGGGGAAAAACTGTTTTTT. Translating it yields CASSYRQAGGEKLFF.

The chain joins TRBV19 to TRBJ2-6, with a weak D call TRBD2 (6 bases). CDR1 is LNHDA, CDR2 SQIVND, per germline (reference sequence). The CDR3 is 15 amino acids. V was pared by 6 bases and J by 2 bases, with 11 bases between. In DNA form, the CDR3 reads TGTGCCAGTAGCCTAAGGGAGGCTGGGGCCAACGTCCTGACTTTC. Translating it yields CASSLREAGANVLTF. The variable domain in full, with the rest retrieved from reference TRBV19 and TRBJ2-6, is DGGITQSPKYLFRKEGQNVTLSCEQNLNHDAMYWYRQDPGQGLRLIYYSQIVNDFQKGDIAEGYSVSREKKESFPLTVTSAQKNPTAFYLCASSLREAGANVLTFGAGSRLTVL.

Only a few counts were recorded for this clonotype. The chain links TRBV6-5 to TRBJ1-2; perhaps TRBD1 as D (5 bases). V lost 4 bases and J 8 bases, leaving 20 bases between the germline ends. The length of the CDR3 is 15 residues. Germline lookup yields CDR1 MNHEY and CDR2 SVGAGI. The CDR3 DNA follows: TGTGCCAGCAGTTCCCTTCTGAAGGGGAACGGGGGCTACACCTTC. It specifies CASSSLLKGNGGYTF.

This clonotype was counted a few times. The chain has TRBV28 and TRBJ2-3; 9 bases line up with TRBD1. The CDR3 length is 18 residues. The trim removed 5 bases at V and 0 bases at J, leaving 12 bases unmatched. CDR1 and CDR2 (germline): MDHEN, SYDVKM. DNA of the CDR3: TGTGCCAGCAGTCCTTACCACCCGGGACAGGGAAGCACAGATACGCAGTATTTT. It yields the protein CASSPYHPGQGSTDTQYF.

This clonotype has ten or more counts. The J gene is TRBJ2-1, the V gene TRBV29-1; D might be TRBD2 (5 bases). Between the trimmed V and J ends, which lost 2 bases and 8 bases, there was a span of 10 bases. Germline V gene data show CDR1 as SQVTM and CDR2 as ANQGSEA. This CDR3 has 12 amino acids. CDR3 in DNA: TGCAGCGTTGAATGGGAGCGCGATGAGCAGTTCTTC. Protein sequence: CSVEWERDEQFF.